This entry lists 15 T cell receptor beta chains sequenced from one sample in a study of CD8 T cells in ankylosing spondylitis. TCRdb passed the 5' RACE reads through MiXCR, listing each CDR3 protein once. This sample yields about 92,000 distinct CDR3 sequences, of which just under 9% are seen a single time; approximately 4.6% belongs to the top ten. The sample comprised blood, either unsorted or a sorted T cell fraction (not recorded which). The receptor set was obtained from a male donor with ankylosing spondylitis or in good health (not recorded which).

This clonotype was seen at least ten times. The rearrangement joins TRBV6-4 to TRBJ2-7; D may be TRBD1 or TRBD2 (6 bases each). CDR1 MRHNA and CDR2 SNTAGT come from the germline V gene. The CDR3 sequence is 15 residues long. Trimming took off 5 bases at V and 0 bases at J, with 14 bases between the two ends. The CDR3 protein is CASSRLGGSSYEQYF. CDR3 in DNA: TGTGCCAGCAGTCGACTAGGGGGGTCCTCCTACGAGCAGTACTTC.

This clonotype showed up many times. The chain links TRBV28 to TRBJ1-4, with D perhaps TRBD1 (6 bases). The CDR3 has 17 amino acids. Trimming stripped 6 bases from V and 3 bases from J, with 20 bases between. Germline CDR1 reads MDHEN; CDR2 reads SYDVKM. This CDR3 reads CASSPGAHRVPNEKLFF. The CDR3 bases are TGTGCCAGCAGCCCGGGGGCCCATAGGGTACCTAATGAAAAACTGTTTTTT.

By share of the sample, this clonotype is medium-sized (0.01 to 0.1%). The chain combines TRBV5-1 with TRBJ1-1, with TRBD1 identical over 10 bases. The J segment lost 1 base and the V segment lost 3 bases, leaving 3 bases of the junction unmatched. Germline lookup yields CDR1 SGHRS and CDR2 YFSETQ. This CDR3 has 15 residues. CDR3 DNA: TGCGCCAGCAGCTCGGGACAGGGGACGAACACTGAAGCTTTCTTT. It translates to CASSSGQGTNTEAFF.

This clonotype has a count of ten or more. The V gene is TRBV12-3 or TRBV12-4, the J gene TRBJ2-1; a possible D gene is TRBD2 (6 bases). This CDR3 contains 13 residues. V shed 10 bases and J shed 10 bases, with 20 bases lying between them. CDR3 DNA sequence: TGTGCCACCCGGACTAAGTACGACAGAGAGCAGTTCTTC. This codes for CATRTKYDREQFF.

This clonotype was observed many times. J is TRBJ2-2 and V is TRBV27; 7 bases are a match to TRBD1. The J segment lost 5 bases and the V segment lost 6 bases, leaving 9 bases of the junction unmatched. Per germline, CDR1 MNHEY and CDR2 SMNVEV (reference sequence). The CDR3 consists of 15 residues. The CDR3 bases are TGTGCCAGCAGCCCGACAGGGAGTCGGACCGGGGAGCTGTTTTTT. This sequence encodes CASSPTGSRTGELFF.

Many counts were recorded for this clonotype. V usage is TRBV12-3 or TRBV12-4 and J usage is TRBJ1-5; tentative D call: TRBD1 (6 bases). The V end lost 6 bases, the J end lost 5 bases, and 14 bases lay between the germline ends. This CDR3 has 14 residues. This CDR3 is CASRGAGADQPQHF. The CDR3 DNA is TGTGCCAGCAGAGGCGCGGGGGCTGATCAGCCCCAGCATTTT.

This clonotype was seen a handful of times. The CDR3 nucleotides are TGTGCCAGCAGCGGCGACAGGGGCTCTGGGGCCAACGTCCTGACTTTC. Translation: CASSGDRGSGANVLTF. The chain couples TRBV9 to TRBJ2-6, with TRBD1 identical over 8 bases. V was clipped by 3 bases and J by 0 bases; unmatched bases: 2. Germline V gene lookup returns CDR1 SGDLS and CDR2 YYNGEE. The CDR3 extends over 16 amino acids.

The table lists this clonotype with many counts. DNA for the CDR3: TGTGCCATCAGTGAGGGCGCGAATGAAGCTTTCTTT. Protein sequence: CAISEGANEAFF. This chain joins TRBV10-3 and TRBJ1-1; D remains ambiguous. The germline V and J ends were trimmed by 2 bases and 7 bases, with 8 bases remaining between them. CDR1 and CDR2 (germline): ENHRY, SYGVKD. This CDR3 has 12 residues.

This clonotype was detected ten times or more. The chain links TRBV5-1 to TRBJ1-1, with D possibly TRBD1 on 5 matching bases. The ends were cut back, 4 bases at V and 3 bases at J, with 13 bases in the middle. CDR1 and CDR2 from the germline V gene are SGHRS and YFSETQ. There are 14 residues in the CDR3. The CDR3: CASSPLGGDTEAFF. CDR3 DNA sequence: TGCGCCAGCAGCCCCCTAGGAGGGGACACTGAAGCTTTCTTT.

The table lists this clonotype with many counts. The J gene is TRBJ2-1, the V gene TRBV6-6; D gene ambiguous. Trimming stripped 10 bases from V and 6 bases from J, with 10 bases between. CDR1 is MNHNY, CDR2 SVGAGI, per germline (reference sequence). CDR3 length: 11 residues. CDR3 amino acids: CATLSSNEQFF. The CDR3 DNA follows: TGTGCCACCTTATCGAGCAATGAGCAGTTCTTC.

Details on this clonotype: This may arise from a read error, as a much more abundant clone is one base away. CDR3 sequence (DNA): TGTGCCAGCAGGCGTCCTAACAATGAAGCTTTCTTT. Amino acids: CASRRPNNEAFF. The chain employs TRBV6-6 and TRBJ1-1; D ambiguous. The length of the CDR3 is 12 residues. Per the germline V gene, CDR1 is MNHNY and CDR2 is SVGAGI (reference sequence).

Worth noting for this clonotype: A clone one base away is much larger, so this may be a read error. J is TRBJ2-6 and V is TRBV28, with no clear D. The CDR3 loop spans 15 amino acids. Germline CDR1 reads MDHEN; CDR2 reads SYDVKM. Trimming took 5 bases from V and 0 from J, leaving 8 bases between them. CDR3 nucleotide sequence: TGTGCCAGCAGTCAACAGAGCTCTGGGGCCAACGTCCTGACTTTC. Translation: CASSQQSSGANVLTF.

At least ten counts were recorded for this clonotype. The chain links TRBV20-1 to TRBJ1-5; D is ambiguous. V shed 0 bases and J shed 3 bases, with 9 bases lying between them. Germline values: CDR1 DFQATT, CDR2 SNEGSKA (reference sequence). CDR3 length: 14 amino acids. DNA of the CDR3: TGCAGTGCTAGAGATAAAGAGCACAATCAGCCCCAGCATTTT. Protein product: CSARDKEHNQPQHF.

In this sample, this clonotype turned up a few times. This chain links TRBV5-1 with TRBJ2-3, with 8 bases identical to TRBD2. CDR3 length equals 15 residues. V gave up 3 bases and J gave up 5 bases; unmatched junction bases: 8. The V gene's germline CDR1 is SGHRS and CDR2 YFSETQ. The CDR3 protein is CASSSPAGAVDTQYF. DNA for the CDR3: TGCGCCAGCAGCTCCCCAGCGGGGGCTGTAGATACGCAGTATTTT. Full variable domain (rest looked up from reference TRBV5-1 and TRBJ2-3): KAGVTQTPRYLIKTRGQQVTLSCSPISGHRSVSWYQQTPGQGLQFLFEYFSETQRNKGNFPGRFSGRQFSNSRSEMNVSTLELGDSALYLCASSSPAGAVDTQYFGPGTRLTVL.

The gene calls are TRBV6-5 and TRBJ1-1; 7 nucleotides match TRBD1. Unmatched junction bases numbered 2, after V lost 6 bases and J lost 1 base. The CDR3 is 13 residues long. Germline V gene sequence: CDR1 MNHEY, CDR2 SVGAGI. The CDR3 nucleotides are TGTGCCAGCAGGAGACAGGGGAACACTGAAGCTTTCTTT. As protein: CASRRQGNTEAFF.